This record concerns one TCR beta chain sequence. V was clipped by 4 bases and J by 2 bases, with 9 bases between them. Germline assignment: CDR1 KGHSH and CDR2 LQKENI. CDR3 length: 13 amino acids. This specimen comes from a study of blood T cell repertoires in COVID-19. Across the whole study: Samples came from the United States, Italy and Spain, spanning acute and convalescent COVID-19. T cells, B-cell-depleted T cells, or PBMCs provided the cDNA or gDNA that served as material.

How the authors handled the data: Estimation of nucleated cell counts was performed using reference gene primer amplification. The protocol was immunoSEQ multiplex PCR, while the TCRdb copy is restricted to in-frame clones and leaves out a portion. D and trimming were read from the DNA, whereas the V and J calls and clone size are those reported in that table. The sample shows over 90,000 clones, roughly 80% of them seen only once. Material for sequencing was peripheral blood. The chain combines TRBV18 with TRBJ2-7; maybe TRBD2 (6 bases). This receptor was taken from a man aged 55 to 70 with acute or convalescent COVID-19. The CDR3 region has the DNA TGTGCCAGCTCACTGGGGACTGCCTACGAGCAGTACTTC. Amino acid sequence: CASSLGTAYEQYF.